Below, 8 T cell receptor beta chains from the same sample are listed, as sequenced in a study of PD-1 blockade in classical Hodgkin lymphoma. Some clones are missing from TCRdb's copy, which holds only in-frame ones; the method was immunoSEQ multiplex PCR. The table records around 18,000 clones, about three quarters of them present only once. Time point described: cycle 4 day 1 (C4D1), after 6 weeks of nivolumab. Autologous stem cell transplantation was followed by relapse in every patient, and brentuximab vedotin exposure varied. Magnetic negative selection was used to purify CD4+ T cells from PBMCs that had been thawed. The sequencing here drew on CD4+ T cells from blood, taken before the fourth cycle of nivolumab. Source of these receptors: a human donor with classical Hodgkin lymphoma.

This rearrangement joins TRBV27 to TRBJ2-5; TRBD2 aligns across 9 bases. Looked up from germline, CDR1 is MNHEY and CDR2 is SMNVEV (reference sequence). The CDR3 consists of 14 residues. The ends lost 11 bases at V and 4 bases at J; junction bases unmatched: 11. CDR3 DNA sequence: TGTGCCGCGGGGGTAGCGGGAGTCCCAGAGACCCAGTACTTC. The encoded protein is CAAGVAGVPETQYF.

The chain recombines TRBV7-8 with TRBJ1-6, with 8 bases matching TRBD1. CDR1 is SGHVS, CDR2 FQNEAQ, per germline. The V gene end was trimmed by 1 base and the J gene end by 10 bases; junction bases not matched to a gene: 6. The CDR3 consists of 15 residues. The CDR3 reads CASSLENRGSSPLHF. CDR3 DNA sequence: TGTGCCAGCAGCTTAGAAAACAGGGGGTCCTCACCCCTCCACTTT.

This chain uses TRBV7-6 with TRBJ1-3; D gene uncertain. CDR3 size: 15 residues. The germline V gene encodes CDR1 SGHVS and CDR2 FNYEAQ. V gave up 1 base and J gave up 0 bases, with 7 bases separating them. This CDR3 reads CASSLEPISGNTIYF. The DNA of the CDR3 is TGTGCCAGCAGCTTAGAGCCAATCTCTGGAAACACCATATATTTT.

This chain uses TRBV11-2 with TRBJ1-3, with 9 positions matching TRBD1. Unmatched junction bases numbered 6, after V lost 4 bases and J lost 2 bases. CDR1 and CDR2 from the germline V gene are SGHAT and FQNNGV. The CDR3 is 16 amino acids. CDR3 protein: CASSWDRVAAGNTIYF. The DNA of the CDR3 is TGTGCCAGCAGCTGGGACAGGGTGGCAGCTGGAAACACCATATATTTT.

The V and J genes are TRBV14 and TRBJ1-1; D remains ambiguous. CDR3 length equals 14 residues. V lost 4 bases to trimming and J lost 4 bases, with 13 bases between them. The germline V gene encodes CDR1 SGHDN and CDR2 FVKESK. The CDR3 nucleotides read TGTGCCAGCAGCCCCCCGAGTGGGTTCACTGAAGCTTTCTTT. Its translation is CASSPPSGFTEAFF.

J is TRBJ1-1 and V is TRBV7-6; D might be TRBD1 (6 bases). This CDR3 region has 15 residues. The germline gives CDR1 SGHVS, CDR2 FNYEAQ. The V end was cut by 0 bases, the J end by 2 bases, with 10 bases between. Written as DNA, the CDR3 is TGTGCCAGCAGCTTAGCGCTCGGGGGCAACACTGAAGCTTTCTTT. As protein: CASSLALGGNTEAFF.

This clone has just a few counts. This sequence joins TRBV4-1 and TRBJ1-2, with TRBD1 matching 7 bases. The CDR3 is 13 amino acids. Germline V CDR1 and CDR2: MGHRA, YSYEKL. J lost 8 bases, V lost 2 bases, and 5 bases had no gene match. The CDR3 protein is CASSQTGDRGYTF. As DNA, the CDR3 is TGCGCCAGCAGCCAAACAGGGGACCGAGGCTACACCTTC.

CDR3 loop: CAITVGGTTPPFF. The CDR3 nucleotides are TGTGCCATCACCGTGGGTGGGACAACCCCCCCCTTCTTT. The V call is TRBV10-3, the J call TRBJ1-1, with a weak D call TRBD1 (6 bases). V shed 7 bases and J shed 14 bases, with 23 bases lying between them. There are 13 residues in the CDR3. Germline V CDR1 and CDR2: ENHRY, SYGVKD.